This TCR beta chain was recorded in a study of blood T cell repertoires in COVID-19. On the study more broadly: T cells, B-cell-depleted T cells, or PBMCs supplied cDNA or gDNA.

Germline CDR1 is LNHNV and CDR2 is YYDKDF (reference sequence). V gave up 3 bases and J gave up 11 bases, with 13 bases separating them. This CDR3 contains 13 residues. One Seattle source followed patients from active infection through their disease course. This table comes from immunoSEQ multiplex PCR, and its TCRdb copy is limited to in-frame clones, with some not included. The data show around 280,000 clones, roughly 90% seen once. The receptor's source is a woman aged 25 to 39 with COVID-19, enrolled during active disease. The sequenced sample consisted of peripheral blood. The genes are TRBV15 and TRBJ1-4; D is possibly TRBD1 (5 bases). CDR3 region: CATSRIGAEKLFF. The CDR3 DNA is TGTGCCACCAGCAGGATTGGGGCGGAGAAACTGTTTTTT.